The 31 T cell receptor beta chains presented below share a single source sample, sequenced in a study of cytomegalovirus exposure and HLA in healthy donors (dated by TCRdb to 2017 to 2019). The receptor library was made with the immunoSEQ multiplex PCR assay. For the multiplex PCR, a mixture combining 60 forward primers for TCR Vbeta segments and 13 reverse primers for TCR Jbeta segments was used. TCRdb provides this immuneACCESS table in a form limited to in-frame rearrangements. Some clones are lacking; in checked studies, under half of them reflect an unresolved V gene, and why the rest are absent is not known. This sample is represented by some 170,000 clones; 77% of them were singletons. The ten largest clones add up to around 3.5% of the sample. The sequencing sample was made of PBMCs. The source of these receptors is a man aged 25-45 years in good health and CMV-seropositive.

Only one count was recorded for this clone. The chain combines TRBV23-1 with TRBJ1-5; maybe TRBD1 (6 bases). TRBV23-1 is placed among ORFs of uncertain function. The CDR3 totals 14 residues. V gave up 8 bases and J gave up 1 base, with 12 bases separating them. The CDR3 nucleotides are TGCGCCAGCCGGAGAGGGACAAGCAATCAGCCCCAGCATTTT. Amino acids: CASRRGTSNQPQHF.

V and J are TRBV14 and TRBJ1-1; maybe TRBD1 (5 bases). The length of the CDR3 is 12 residues. V gave up 4 bases and J gave up 3 bases, with 6 bases separating them. Germline V gives CDR1 SGHDN, CDR2 FVKESK. Here the CDR3 reads CASSRTYTEAFF. DNA for the CDR3: TGTGCCAGCAGCCGGACATACACTGAAGCTTTCTTT.

The chain uses TRBV5-5 and TRBJ2-7; D may be TRBD1 (6 bases). Deletions cut 4 bases from V and 3 bases from J, with 11 bases between. The CDR3 has 13 amino acids. Germline V gene lookup returns CDR1 SGHKS and CDR2 YYEKEE (reference sequence). The CDR3 nucleotides are TGTGCCAGCAGCCGGGGACACGTCTACGAGCAGTACTTC. It specifies CASSRGHVYEQYF.

Only one count was recorded for this clone. The rearrangement joins TRBV2 to TRBJ1-1; D remains ambiguous. CDR1 is SNHLY and CDR2 is FYNNEI in the germline V gene. The CDR3 has 15 amino acids. Trimming left V 1 base short and J 1 base short, with 10 bases between. The CDR3 DNA is TGTGCCAGCAGTGAAGAGAGGGCAGGGAACACTGAAGCTTTCTTT. It is translated as CASSEERAGNTEAFF.

This clone appeared a few times. The junction departs from the called germline gene at one end, perhaps through a read error. The chain is built from TRBV30 and TRBJ2-7; weak D call: TRBD1 (5 bases). Germline-derived CDR1 and CDR2 are GTSNPN and SVGIG (reference sequence). The CDR3 contains 11 residues. The CDR3 DNA follows: TGTGCCTGGAGTGTAAGGACACTCCTTGGCTTC. Protein sequence: CAWSVRTLLGF.

The rearrangement uses TRBV7-9 and TRBJ2-3; TRBD1 is a possible D gene (6 bases). The germline V and J ends were trimmed by 0 bases and 6 bases, with 10 bases remaining between them. This CDR3 has 14 amino acids. CDR1 and CDR2 (germline): SEHNR, FQNEAQ (reference sequence). The DNA for the CDR3 is TGTGCCAGCAGCTTAGCGGGACATTTCGATACGCAGTATTTT. Amino acids: CASSLAGHFDTQYF. Together with reference TRBV7-9 and TRBJ2-3, the CDR3 gives the full variable domain: DTGVSQNPRHKITKRGQNVTFRCDPISEHNRLYWYRQTLGQGPEFLTYFQNEAQLEKSRLLSDRFSAERPKGSFSTLEIQRTEQGDSAMYLCASSLAGHFDTQYFGPGTRLTVL.

The table lists this clone with a few counts. The chain uses TRBV6-1 and TRBJ2-1; TRBD2 is a possible D gene (5 bases). CDR1 and CDR2 from the germline V gene are MNHNS and SASEGT. V gave up 4 bases and J gave up 5 bases, with 12 bases separating them. CDR3 length: 14 amino acids. CDR3 in DNA: TGTGCCAGCAGTGGAGGCGGCGGGCACAATGAGCAGTTCTTC. Protein: CASSGGGGHNEQFF.

This clone was picked up a small number of times. This chain connects TRBV6-1 to TRBJ1-6, with D perhaps TRBD1 (6 bases). The CDR3 is made up of 15 amino acids. Germline V gene data show CDR1 as MNHNS and CDR2 as SASEGT. V was cut by 4 bases and J by 10 bases, with 17 bases left in between. CDR3 DNA: TGTGCCAGCAGTGGCCCCCGGACAGCGAGGTCACCCCTCCACTTT. Translation: CASSGPRTARSPLHF.

This clone was picked up one time. The chain employs TRBV10-3 and TRBJ1-2; D is unresolved. Per the germline V gene, CDR1 is ENHRY and CDR2 is SYGVKD. Trimming cost V 0 bases and J 7 bases, with 12 bases left between them. The length of the CDR3 is 14 residues. This CDR3 reads CAISESGGYSGYTF. DNA of the CDR3: TGTGCCATCAGTGAGTCGGGCGGGTATTCTGGCTACACCTTC.

The chain is built from TRBV5-1 and TRBJ2-7; 12 bases are shared with TRBD2. This CDR3 spans 14 amino acids. V was pared by 5 bases and J by 5 bases, with 5 bases of the junction left unmatched. CDR1 SGHRS and CDR2 YFSETQ come from the germline V gene. The CDR3 DNA is TGCGCCAGCAGGCTAGCGGGGGGGCCCCACGAGCAGTACTTC. Translated, it gives CASRLAGGPHEQYF.

This chain joins TRBV6-5 and TRBJ1-2; D ambiguous. Per germline, CDR1 MNHEY and CDR2 SVGAGI. There are 13 residues in the CDR3. The ends were cut back, 5 bases at V and 0 bases at J, with 7 bases in the middle. CDR3: CASSTAANYGYTF. In DNA, the CDR3 is TGTGCCAGCAGTACAGCGGCTAACTATGGCTACACCTTC.

The chain joins TRBV5-5 to TRBJ1-4; TRBD1 aligns across 7 bases. Germline CDR1 is SGHKS and CDR2 is YYEKEE (reference sequence). With 4 bases clipped from V and 3 bases from J, the junction kept 3 bases outside the gene matches. The CDR3 is 14 amino acids. CDR3 in amino acids: CASSQTGSNEKLFF. CDR3 DNA sequence: TGTGCCAGCAGCCAGACAGGGTCTAATGAAAAACTGTTTTTT. Together with reference TRBV5-5 and TRBJ1-4, the CDR3 gives the full variable domain: DAGVTQSPTHLIKTRGQQVTLRCSPISGHKSVSWYQQVLGQGPQFIFQYYEKEERGRGNFPDRFSARQFPNYSSELNVNALLLGDSALYLCASSQTGSNEKLFFGSGTQLSVL.

This clone showed up just once. This sequence joins TRBV2 and TRBJ2-7, with D possibly matching TRBD2 (6 bases). The CDR3 is made up of 13 amino acids. V was clipped by 6 bases and J by 2 bases, with 11 bases between them. Looked up from germline, CDR1 is SNHLY and CDR2 is FYNNEI. The CDR3 DNA follows: TGTGCCAGCAGGGGCGGGGCGACCTACGAGCAGTACTTC. It codes for CASRGGATYEQYF.

As regards this clone: This sample also contains other DNA sequences that code for the same CDR3. The chain is built from TRBV7-3 and TRBJ2-1; the D gene is possibly TRBD2 (6 bases). The CDR3 sequence is 14 residues long. The germline V and J ends were trimmed by 2 bases and 4 bases, with 9 bases remaining between them. Looked up from germline, CDR1 is SGHTA and CDR2 is FQGTGA. DNA for the CDR3: TGTGCCAGCAGCTTACGGGGGTCTTACAATGAGCAGTTCTTC. This sequence encodes CASSLRGSYNEQFF. Filled out from reference TRBV7-3 and TRBJ2-1, the complete variable domain reads GAGVSQTPSNKVTEKGKYVELRCDPISGHTALYWYRQSLGQGPEFLIYFQGTGAADDSGLPNDRFFAVRPEGSVSTLKIQRTERGDSAVYLCASSLRGSYNEQFFGPGTRLTVL.

Note on this clone: Within the sample, other DNA sequences also encode this same CDR3. The V gene is TRBV10-3, the J gene TRBJ2-2, with TRBD2 matching over 7 bases. The V gene end was trimmed by 6 bases and the J gene end by 0 bases; junction bases not matched to a gene: 7. Germline CDR1 ENHRY, CDR2 SYGVKD. CDR3 size: 16 residues. The CDR3 nucleotides read TGTGCCATCAGCTCCACCGGGACTACGAACACCGGGGAGCTGTTTTTT. It encodes CAISSTGTTNTGELFF.

This chain connects TRBV28 to TRBJ1-2, with TRBD1 as a possible D gene (5 bases). This CDR3 is built from 14 residues. The V and J ends lost 6 bases and 4 bases respectively, with 15 bases between them. Germline V gene lookup returns CDR1 MDHEN and CDR2 SYDVKM. The CDR3 protein is CASSPWARVYGYTF. CDR3 nucleotides: TGTGCCAGCAGCCCTTGGGCCAGGGTCTATGGCTACACCTTC.

The chain has TRBV19 and TRBJ1-1; D gene unclear. The V gene's germline CDR1 is LNHDA and CDR2 SQIVND (reference sequence). The CDR3 runs to 15 residues. Trimming shortened V by 3 bases and J by 0 bases, and 11 bases separated the two germline ends. For the CDR3, the DNA is TGTGCCAGTAGTATCGGGGTCAGCTTGAACACTGAAGCTTTCTTT. Its translation is CASSIGVSLNTEAFF.

The chain carries TRBV4-1 and TRBJ2-7; 10 bases agree with TRBD1. Germline lookup yields CDR1 MGHRA and CDR2 YSYEKL. Trimming removed 1 base from V and 5 bases from J; junction bases left unmatched: 5. This CDR3 is 15 amino acids long. The CDR3 coding sequence is TGCGCCAGCAGCCAAGTTGAGACAGGGGGCCACGAGCAGTACTTC. It codes for CASSQVETGGHEQYF.

The rearrangement links TRBV7-3 to TRBJ2-3; 8 bases are a match to TRBD2. V lost 5 bases, J lost 2 bases, and 6 bases stayed unmatched. This CDR3 is built from 15 residues. Germline CDR1 reads SGHTA; CDR2 reads FQGTGA. Here the CDR3 reads CASSAEAGDTDTQYF. CDR3 sequence (DNA): TGTGCCAGCAGCGCCGAAGCGGGGGACACAGATACGCAGTATTTT.

The gene calls are TRBV7-3 and TRBJ1-1; a weak D match, TRBD1 (6 bases). V lost 3 bases, J lost 7 bases, and 12 bases lay in between. CDR3 length: 13 residues. The germline gives CDR1 SGHTA, CDR2 FQGTGA. The CDR3 loop reads CASSFLKDSEAFF. The CDR3 DNA is TGTGCCAGCAGCTTCCTAAAGGACAGTGAAGCTTTCTTT.

The chain combines TRBV15 with TRBJ2-1; D remains ambiguous. The CDR3 runs 12 residues. Trimming stripped 0 bases from V and 9 bases from J, with 6 bases between. Germline V lookup: CDR1 LNHNV, CDR2 YYDKDF (reference sequence). In DNA, the CDR3 is TGTGCCACCAGCAGAGATTTCGGTGAGCAGTTCTTC. Its protein is CATSRDFGEQFF.

J is TRBJ2-7 and V is TRBV7-6; 7 bases map to TRBD1. The V gene's germline CDR1 is SGHVS and CDR2 FNYEAQ. The CDR3 has 14 residues. Trimming at V came to 5 bases and at J to 2 bases, leaving 6 bases not matched to a gene. Here the CDR3 reads CASSGGQQPYEQYF. CDR3 bases: TGTGCCAGCAGCGGGGGACAGCAACCCTACGAGCAGTACTTC.

The CDR3 sequence: CASSRDSGNEQYF. In nucleotides, the CDR3 is TGCGCCAGCTCTCGGGACAGTGGCAACGAGCAGTACTTC. The chain has TRBV10-1 and TRBJ2-7; 7 nucleotides agree with TRBD1. This CDR3 contains 13 residues. Germline-derived CDR1 and CDR2 are WNHNN and SYGVQD (reference sequence). V shed 8 bases, J shed 5 bases, and the junction held 9 bases outside the gene matches.

The chain carries TRBV15 and TRBJ1-2; D uncertain. This CDR3 contains 16 residues. The germline CDR1 and CDR2 sequences are LNHNV and YYDKDF (reference sequence). The germline V and J ends were trimmed by 0 bases and 7 bases, with 18 bases remaining between them. The CDR3 spells CATSRDRSETIRGYTF. The CDR3 DNA follows: TGTGCCACCAGCAGAGATAGATCGGAAACTATTCGTGGCTACACCTTC.

The V gene is TRBV7-3, the J gene TRBJ2-2; 8 bases match TRBD1. The germline gives CDR1 SGHTA, CDR2 FQGTGA. The CDR3 has 14 residues. The junction had 3 bases not matched to a gene; V was cut back by 4 bases and J by 5 bases. CDR3 region: CASSWTGSTGELFF. CDR3 sequence (DNA): TGTGCCAGCAGCTGGACAGGGAGTACCGGGGAGCTGTTTTTT.

The gene calls are TRBV6-4 and TRBJ2-1, with D unclear. V was shortened by 0 bases and J by 6 bases, with 6 bases between the two germline ends. The CDR3 spans 13 residues. Per germline, CDR1 MRHNA and CDR2 SNTAGT. The CDR3 bases are TGTGCCAGCAGTGACTCCGCAGGCAATGAGCAGTTCTTC. Protein: CASSDSAGNEQFF.

In this sample, this clone turned up once. The chain links TRBV19 to TRBJ1-1; tentative D call: TRBD1 (6 bases). The CDR3 totals 15 residues. The germline V gene encodes CDR1 LNHDA and CDR2 SQIVND (reference sequence). Trimming removed 5 bases from V and 1 base from J, with 14 bases in between. The CDR3 coding sequence is TGTGCCAGTAGTGTCTGGACAGTGACGAACACTGAAGCTTTCTTT. As protein: CASSVWTVTNTEAFF. The full variable domain, with the rest looked up from reference TRBV19 and TRBJ1-1, is DGGITQSPKYLFRKEGQNVTLSCEQNLNHDAMYWYRQDPGQGLRLIYYSQIVNDFQKGDIAEGYSVSREKKESFPLTVTSAQKNPTAFYLCASSVWTVTNTEAFFGQGTRLTVV.

The chain joins TRBV30 to TRBJ2-2, with D possibly TRBD2 on 6 matching bases. Trimming took 1 base from V and 0 from J, leaving 9 bases between them. This CDR3 has 15 amino acids. From germline, CDR1 is GTSNPN and CDR2 SVGIG (reference sequence). The CDR3 DNA is TGTGCCTGGAGTGGACTAGGGTCGAACACCGGGGAGCTGTTTTTT. Amino acids: CAWSGLGSNTGELFF.

The V and J genes are TRBV9 and TRBJ2-5; possibly TRBD1 for D (5 bases). CDR3 length: 15 residues. Germline V gene data show CDR1 as SGDLS and CDR2 as YYNGEE. The ends were cut back, 0 bases at V and 5 bases at J, with 14 bases in the middle. CDR3 DNA: TGTGCCAGCAGCGTAGACCATAGCCAGGGTGAGACCCAGTACTTC. Its protein is CASSVDHSQGETQYF.

This chain uses TRBV10-3 with TRBJ2-7; D call uncertain. The CDR3 totals 18 residues. Germline CDR1 ENHRY, CDR2 SYGVKD. The V gene lost 5 bases and the J gene lost 0 bases, with 23 bases spanning the gap. Written as DNA, the CDR3 is TGTGCCATCAGTACGACCGCTCCCCTCCCCCGGAGCTCCTACGAGCAGTACTTC. Its translation: CAISTTAPLPRSSYEQYF.

This clone appeared once. The V gene is TRBV4-1, the J gene TRBJ2-7; 8 bases map to TRBD1. The CDR3 sequence is 15 residues long. Germline CDR1 and CDR2: MGHRA and YSYEKL. With 4 bases clipped from V and 4 bases from J, the junction kept 9 bases outside the gene matches. The DNA for the CDR3 is TGCGCCAGCAGCCCCACACAGGGGGACGGGTACGAGCAGTACTTC. This gives the protein CASSPTQGDGYEQYF.